The clone carrying this T cell receptor beta chain has only one observation. CDR3 length: 14 residues. Looked up from germline, CDR1 is SNHLY and CDR2 is FYNNEI. Trimming cost V 6 bases and J 4 bases; bases outside gene matches: 6. These data belong to a study of blood T cell repertoires in COVID-19. Study at large: From T cells, B-cell-depleted T cells, or PBMCs came the material, which was cDNA or gDNA.

In terms of age and location, participants ranged from roughly 18 to 90 years and lived in 24 US areas. Participants' own reports of clinical history determined their cohort assignment. In the original processing: Reference gene primer amplification in the assay estimated nucleated cell counts. The repertoire was sequenced with immunoSEQ multiplex PCR; TCRdb's copy has only in-frame clones and lacks some. The DNA gave D and trimming, while V, J and clone size come from that table. The repertoire holds about 81,000 clones, with roughly 91% as singletons. The chain employs TRBV2 and TRBJ1-1; 9 positions agree with TRBD1. What was sequenced was PBMCs or T cells enriched from blood (not recorded which). The origin of this receptor is a woman between 45 and 60 years old with acute COVID-19. The CDR3, as DNA: TGTGCCAGCAGCGCACAGGGGGCAGGCACTGAAGCTTTCTTT. As protein: CASSAQGAGTEAFF.